The clone carrying this T cell receptor (beta chain) was found many times. What it binds is not known. Time point defined: patch test 1, 2 weeks after DPC sensitization. Treatment in this sample: therapeutic diphenylcyclopropenone sensitization with weekly scalp DPC. Unfractionated whole blood served as the source for total RNA extraction. V lost 4 bases to trimming and J lost 15 bases; unmatched junction nucleotides: 7. The CDR3 is 11 residues long. CDR1 is SGHKS, CDR2 YYEKEE, per germline (reference sequence). TCRdb recomputed calls from the RACE reads with MiXCR, one row per CDR3 protein. This table holds 80,000 to 95,000 distinct CDR3 sequences, roughly a tenth found once. This record belongs to a study of human T cells and chemical hapten exposure. Study in general: Weekly scalp doses of diphenylcyclopropenone were given to patients during the approximately 25-week study. Largely, small differences in pooled library volume made per-sample TCR yields vary. Findings and limits, study-wide: There was no change with DPC sensitization in TCRs above 1 in 1000 frequency.

This TCR was sampled from a woman between 50 and 59 years old with alopecia areata. Some clones in this sample may be carry-over from other donors' samples. The material sequenced was whole blood, taken in connection with sensitization to the hapten diphenylcyclopropenone (DPC). The chain has TRBV5-5 and TRBJ2-1; 7 bases line up with TRBD1. Here the CDR3 reads CASSAGDRVFF. The CDR3 DNA reads TGTGCCAGCAGCGCAGGTGACAGGGTGTTCTTC.